A single sample is the source of the 17 T cell receptor beta chains below, sequenced in a study of T-cell memory formation after mild COVID-19. From the 5' RACE reads, TCRdb called clonotypes with MiXCR, one entry per CDR3 protein. Found here are almost 250,000 distinct CDR3 sequences, 15% of them singletons; the top ten hold more than 2%. Sequencing was carried out using PBMCs or a T cell subset sorted from them (not recorded which). The receptors come from an adult woman who had mild COVID-19 (a few samples of this study predate the infection). Cell type and time point are not known.

This clonotype appeared a few times. The genes are TRBV6-1 and TRBJ2-1; 9 bases line up with TRBD1. The CDR3 spans 17 residues. CDR1 is MNHNS, CDR2 SASEGT, per germline. Trimming cost V 2 bases and J 7 bases; bases outside gene matches: 12. The CDR3 loop is CASSEIQGAVIMNEQFF. CDR3 bases: TGTGCCAGCAGTGAAATACAGGGGGCGGTAATTATGAATGAGCAGTTCTTC.

The chain recombines TRBV6-2 or TRBV6-3 with TRBJ1-2, with 8 bases aligning to TRBD1. CDR3 length: 14 residues. V gave up 6 bases and J gave up 10 bases; unmatched junction bases: 13. CDR1 MNHEY and CDR2 SVGEGT come from the germline V gene. CDR3 residues: CASSRDRGFRDYTF. In nucleotides, the CDR3 is TGTGCCAGCAGCCGAGACAGGGGATTCCGTGACTACACCTTC.

The chain has TRBV18 and TRBJ2-1, with D unclear. Per germline, CDR1 KGHSH and CDR2 LQKENI. This CDR3 spans 14 amino acids. With 2 bases removed from V and 7 bases from J, the gap between germline ends came to 12 bases. CDR3 in DNA: TGTGCCAGCTCACCAAAGGGTCTGCCAAATGAGCAGTTCTTC. This codes for CASSPKGLPNEQFF.

The gene calls are TRBV2 and TRBJ2-3; D remains unclear. CDR1 and CDR2 (germline): SNHLY, FYNNEI. The CDR3 runs to 14 residues. Trimming took off 7 bases at V and 4 bases at J, with 15 bases between the two ends. The CDR3: CASTEEGFPDTQYF. The CDR3 DNA reads as TGTGCCAGCACCGAAGAAGGGTTCCCAGATACGCAGTATTTT. The full variable domain, completed using reference TRBV2 and TRBJ2-3, is EPEVTQTPSHQVTQMGQEVILRCVPISNHLYFYWYRQILGQKVEFLVSFYNNEISEKSEIFDDQFSVERPDGSNFTLKIRSTKLEDSAMYFCASTEEGFPDTQYFGPGTRLTVL.

This rearrangement joins TRBV5-1 to TRBJ2-5; 7 bases fit TRBD1. V was pared by 4 bases and J by 2 bases, with 5 bases of the junction left unmatched. Germline loops: CDR1 SGHRS, CDR2 YFSETQ. The CDR3 has 14 residues. The CDR3 loop is CASSKGQQQETQYF. CDR3 in DNA: TGCGCCAGCAGCAAGGGACAGCAACAAGAGACCCAGTACTTC.

The chain joins TRBV6-5 to TRBJ2-7, with a possible D match to TRBD1 (6 bases). CDR3 size: 13 residues. Trimming stripped 2 bases from V and 8 bases from J, with 13 bases between. Germline assignment: CDR1 MNHEY and CDR2 SVGAGI. Here the CDR3 reads CASSYARDKKQYF. The DNA of the CDR3 is TGTGCCAGCAGTTACGCCCGGGACAAAAAGCAGTACTTC.

This clonotype appeared a few times. This rearrangement joins TRBV12-3 or TRBV12-4 to TRBJ2-1; D not certain. The CDR3 spans 13 residues. Trimming removed 3 bases from V and 7 bases from J, with 10 bases in between. In DNA form, the CDR3 reads TGTGCCAGCAGTTTTGTCGGGTTAAATGAGCAGTTCTTC. Protein: CASSFVGLNEQFF.

The chain combines TRBV30 with TRBJ1-1; D is perhaps TRBD1 (5 bases). Germline V lookup: CDR1 GTSNPN, CDR2 SVGIG (reference sequence). The CDR3 sequence is 13 residues long. V was clipped by 2 bases and J by 2 bases, with 9 bases between them. CDR3 nucleotide sequence: TGTGCCTGGAGTCAGACAGTTAACACTGAAGCTTTCTTT. Residues: CAWSQTVNTEAFF.

This chain joins TRBV12-3 or TRBV12-4 and TRBJ1-2; 8 bases line up with TRBD1. V was clipped by 5 bases and J by 8 bases; unmatched bases: 4. The CDR3 is made up of 12 amino acids. The CDR3 DNA follows: TGTGCCAGCAGTGCCAGGGGGCAGGGCTACACCTTC. Protein sequence: CASSARGQGYTF.

This clonotype was counted ten times or more. The chain has TRBV12-3 or TRBV12-4 and TRBJ2-3; D is undetermined. This CDR3 spans 16 amino acids. Trimming took 5 bases from V and 4 from J, leaving 19 bases between them. Here the CDR3 DNA reads TGTGCCAGCAGTCCTCCCGACCAGAGAAGCGCAGATACGCAGTATTTT. It encodes CASSPPDQRSADTQYF.

The V call is TRBV10-2, the J call TRBJ1-1, with D uncertain. Germline V gene sequence: CDR1 WSHSY, CDR2 SAAADI. This CDR3 region has 11 residues. The V gene lost 6 bases and the J gene lost 5 bases, with 7 bases spanning the gap. CDR3 DNA sequence: TGCGCCAGCAGGATTGGAACTGAAGCTTTCTTT. The encoded protein is CASRIGTEAFF.

The genes are TRBV7-8 and TRBJ1-1; a weak D match, TRBD1 (5 bases). Germline V gene lookup returns CDR1 SGHVS and CDR2 FQNEAQ. The germline V and J ends were trimmed by 4 bases and 5 bases, with 17 bases remaining between them. The CDR3 loop spans 15 amino acids. The CDR3 DNA reads TGTGCCAGCAGCTGGGGACCCCACGGGTGGACTGAAGCTTTCTTT. This encodes CASSWGPHGWTEAFF.

V gene TRBV7-9 combines with J gene TRBJ1-1; D gene uncertain. Germline V CDR1 and CDR2: SEHNR, FQNEAQ (reference sequence). This CDR3 has 14 residues. V gave up 0 bases and J gave up 0 bases, with 5 bases separating them. The CDR3 is CASSLALLNTEAFF. The CDR3 DNA is TGTGCCAGCAGCTTAGCGCTCTTGAACACTGAAGCTTTCTTT. The full variable domain, in which reference TRBV7-9 and TRBJ1-1 provide the parts outside the CDR3, is DTGVSQNPRHKITKRGQNVTFRCDPISEHNRLYWYRQTLGQGPEFLTYFQNEAQLEKSRLLSDRFSAERPKGSFSTLEIQRTEQGDSAMYLCASSLALLNTEAFFGQGTRLTVV.

This chain uses TRBV12-3 or TRBV12-4 with TRBJ1-1; D possibly corresponds to TRBD1 (5 bases). V dropped 6 bases and J dropped 4 bases, with 21 bases sitting between them. The CDR3 has 16 amino acids. CDR3 in amino acids: CASRVRPTEGSTEAFF. DNA for the CDR3: TGTGCCAGCAGGGTGAGGCCTACCGAGGGGAGCACTGAAGCTTTCTTT.

There are a few counts of this clonotype. This chain uses TRBV6-6 with TRBJ1-5; D possibly corresponds to TRBD1 (5 bases). Germline lookup yields CDR1 MNHNY and CDR2 SVGAGI (reference sequence). The CDR3 is made up of 15 amino acids. V was pared by 0 bases and J by 5 bases, with 11 bases between. CDR3 residues: CASSYSGSGDQPQHF. The CDR3 nucleotides are TGTGCCAGCAGTTACTCAGGGTCGGGGGATCAGCCCCAGCATTTT.

The V call is TRBV7-6, the J call TRBJ2-2, with a tentative D call TRBD2 (6 bases). The germline gives CDR1 SGHVS, CDR2 FNYEAQ. V gave up 2 bases and J gave up 6 bases, with 22 bases separating them. This CDR3 spans 18 amino acids. CDR3 DNA: TGTGCCAGCAGCTTAAGGGATCCGGGATCCACGGGGGCCGGGGAGCTGTTTTTT. This sequence encodes CASSLRDPGSTGAGELFF.

The genes are TRBV5-1 and TRBJ1-2; 7 bases match TRBD1. The CDR3 is 15 amino acids. Losses at the gene ends were 0 bases for V and 4 bases for J; bases not matched to a gene: 6. Germline V CDR1 and CDR2: SGHRS, YFSETQ. The CDR3 loop reads CASSLEGGKGYGYTF. In nucleotides, the CDR3 is TGCGCCAGCAGCTTGGAAGGGGGCAAGGGCTATGGCTACACCTTC.